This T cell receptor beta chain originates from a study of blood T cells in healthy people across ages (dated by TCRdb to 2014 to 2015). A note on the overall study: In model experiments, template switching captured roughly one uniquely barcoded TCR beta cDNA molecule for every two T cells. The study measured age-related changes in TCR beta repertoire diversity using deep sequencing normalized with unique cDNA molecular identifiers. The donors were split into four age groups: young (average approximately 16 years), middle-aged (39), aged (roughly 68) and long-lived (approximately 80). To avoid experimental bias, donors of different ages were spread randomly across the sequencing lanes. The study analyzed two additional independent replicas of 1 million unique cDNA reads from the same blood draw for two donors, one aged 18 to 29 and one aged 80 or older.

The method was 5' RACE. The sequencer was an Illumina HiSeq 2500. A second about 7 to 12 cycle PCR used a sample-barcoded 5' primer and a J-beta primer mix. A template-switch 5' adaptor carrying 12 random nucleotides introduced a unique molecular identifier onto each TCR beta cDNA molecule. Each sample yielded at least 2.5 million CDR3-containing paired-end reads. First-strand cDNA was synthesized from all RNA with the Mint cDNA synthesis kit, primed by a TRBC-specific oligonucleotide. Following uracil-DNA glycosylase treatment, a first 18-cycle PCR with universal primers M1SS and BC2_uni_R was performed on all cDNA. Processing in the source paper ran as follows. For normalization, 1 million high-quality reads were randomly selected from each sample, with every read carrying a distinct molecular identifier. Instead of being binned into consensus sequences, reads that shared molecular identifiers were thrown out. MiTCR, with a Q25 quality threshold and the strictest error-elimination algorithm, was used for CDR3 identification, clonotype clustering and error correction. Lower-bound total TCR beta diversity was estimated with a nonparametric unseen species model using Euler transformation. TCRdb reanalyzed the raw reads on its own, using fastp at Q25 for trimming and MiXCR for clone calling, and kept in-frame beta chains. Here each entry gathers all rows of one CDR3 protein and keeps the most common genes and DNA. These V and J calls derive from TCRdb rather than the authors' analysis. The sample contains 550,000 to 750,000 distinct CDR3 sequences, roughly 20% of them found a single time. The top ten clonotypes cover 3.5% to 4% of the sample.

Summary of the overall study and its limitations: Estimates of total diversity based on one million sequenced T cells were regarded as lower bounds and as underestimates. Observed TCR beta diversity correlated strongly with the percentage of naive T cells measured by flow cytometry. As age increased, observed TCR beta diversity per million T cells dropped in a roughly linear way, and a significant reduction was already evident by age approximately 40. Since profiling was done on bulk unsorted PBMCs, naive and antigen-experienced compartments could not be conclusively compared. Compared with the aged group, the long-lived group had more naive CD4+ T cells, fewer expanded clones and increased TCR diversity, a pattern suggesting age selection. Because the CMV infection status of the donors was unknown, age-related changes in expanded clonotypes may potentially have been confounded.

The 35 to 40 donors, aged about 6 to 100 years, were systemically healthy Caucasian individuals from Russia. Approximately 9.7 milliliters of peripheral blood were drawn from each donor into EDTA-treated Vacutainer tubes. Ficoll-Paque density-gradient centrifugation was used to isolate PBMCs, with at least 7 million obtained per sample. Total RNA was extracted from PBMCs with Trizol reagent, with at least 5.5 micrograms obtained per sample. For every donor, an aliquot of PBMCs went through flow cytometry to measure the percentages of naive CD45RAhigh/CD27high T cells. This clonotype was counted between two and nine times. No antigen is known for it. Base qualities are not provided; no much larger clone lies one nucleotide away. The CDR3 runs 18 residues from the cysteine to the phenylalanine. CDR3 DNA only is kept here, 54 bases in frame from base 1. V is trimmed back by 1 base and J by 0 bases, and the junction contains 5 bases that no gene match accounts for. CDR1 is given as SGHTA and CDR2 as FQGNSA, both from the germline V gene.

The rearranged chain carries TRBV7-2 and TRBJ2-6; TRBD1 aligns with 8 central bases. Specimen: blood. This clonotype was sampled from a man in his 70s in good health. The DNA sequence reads TGTGCCAGCAGCTTAGTGACAGGGGCCATCTCTGGGGCCAACGTCCTGACTTTC. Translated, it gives CASSLVTGAISGANVLTF.